These T cell receptor beta chains were read from a single sample in a study of OX40 agonist ivuxolimab in advanced cancers. The assay was immunoSEQ multiplex PCR, and TCRdb's table has in-frame clones only and misses some. The data contain fewer than 75,000 clones, 87% of them singletons. The sequenced sample was CD4+ or CD8+ T cells sorted from blood, obtained in a trial of the OX40 agonist ivuxolimab. The receptors derive from an adult with an advanced solid tumor such as melanoma, head and neck, liver or kidney cancer. CDR3s include the opening cysteine and the closing phenylalanine or tryptophan. A D gene is named only where the DNA matches it firmly. The listing skips clone size in some rows; elsewhere it reads once, few, many or a size class.

D	size	V	J	DNA	CDR3
-	-	TRBV5-6	TRBJ1-2	TGTGCCAGCAGCTCGACAGGATGGGCTCTAGGCTACACCTTC	CASSSTGWALGYTF
-	-	TRBV29-1	TRBJ2-3	TGCAGCGCTTCGGACTTCACAGATACGCAGTATTTT	CSASDFTDTQYF
-	-	TRBV7-9	TRBJ2-1	TGTGCCAGCAGCTTAATCGGGGGATTACCGTTCTTC	CASSLIGGLPFF
-	-	TRBV6-6	TRBJ1-1	TGTGCCAGCAGTCATTATGCGGACACTGAAGCTTTCTTT	CASSHYADTEAFF
-	-	TRBV10-3	TRBJ2-6	TGTGCCATCAACCGACAGGGAGGCTCTGGGGCCAACGTCCTGACTTTC	CAINRQGGSGANVLTF
-	-	TRBV11-2	TRBJ2-5	TGTGCCAGCAGCTTTGGGCCACAAGAGACCCAGTACTTC	CASSFGPQETQYF
-	-	TRBV30	TRBJ1-2	TGTGCCTGGAGTCCCCAGGCTCAGGGCTACACCTTC	CAWSPQAQGYTF
-	-	TRBV4-2	TRBJ1-1	TGTGCCAGCAGCCAAGCAATGACAGGGAACACTGAAGCTTTCTTT	CASSQAMTGNTEAFF
-	-	TRBV30	TRBJ2-5	TGTGCCTGGAGTGTATCGTTATCGGCCCAGTACTTC	CAWSVSLSAQYF
-	-	TRBV7-9	TRBJ1-4	TGTGCCAGCAGCTTTTATGCAACTAATGAAAAACTGTTTTTT	CASSFYATNEKLFF
TRBD2	-	TRBV30	TRBJ2-5	TGTGCCTGGAGCGCTGGGACTAGCGGGATTAAAGAGACCCAGTACTTC	CAWSAGTSGIKETQYF
TRBD2	once	TRBV14	TRBJ2-3	TGTGCCAGCAGCTTAAGGACTAGCGATCGTTGGTATTTT	CASSLRTSDRWYF
-	-	TRBV6-1	TRBJ2-7	TGTGCCAGCAGTGTTGGGCAGGACTACGAGCAGTACTTC	CASSVGQDYEQYF
-	-	TRBV19	TRBJ2-6	TGTGCCAGTAGTATAGACAGCTTCTCTGGGGCCAACGTCCTGACTTTC	CASSIDSFSGANVLTF
-	-	TRBV10-3	TRBJ2-3	TGTGCCATCAGCTCTACGGGGGGCACAGATACGCAGTATTTT	CAISSTGGTDTQYF
-	-	TRBV27	TRBJ2-7	TGTGCCAGCAGCCCCGGGTGGGCGGACTCCTACGAGCAGTACTTC	CASSPGWADSYEQYF
-	-	TRBV7-8	TRBJ2-3	TGTGCCAGCAGCTTAGCGCGCTACACAGATACGCAGTATTTT	CASSLARYTDTQYF
TRBD1	-	TRBV6-5	TRBJ1-5	TGTGCCAGCAGTTCACAGGGGGGATGGCCCCAGCATTTT	CASSSQGGWPQHF
TRBD1	-	TRBV30	TRBJ2-5	TGTGCCTGGAGTGAATCGAGGACAGGGAGCCCGCAAGAGACCCAGTACTTC	CAWSESRTGSPQETQYF
-	-	TRBV29-1	TRBJ2-2	TGCAGCGTTAGGACAATAGTAACCGGGGAGCTGTTTTTT	CSVRTIVTGELFF
-	-	TRBV5-1	TRBJ2-7	TGCGCCAGCAGCTTGGGGCTGACGTCTAACGAGCAGTACTTC	CASSLGLTSNEQYF
-	few	TRBV7-9	TRBJ2-1	TGTGCCAGCAGCTTAGCGGGAGGGGGTACGTCTGAGCAGTTCTTC	CASSLAGGGTSEQFF
-	-	TRBV5-4	TRBJ2-7	-	CASSPRTSIAVLGEQYF
-	few	TRBV7-8	TRBJ2-3	TGTGCCAGCAGCACCGCAGGGGTAGTGGATACGCAGTATTTT	CASSTAGVVDTQYF
-	few	TRBV19	TRBJ2-1	TGTGCCAGTAGTATATTAGTCGGAGCAGAGCAGTTCTTC	CASSILVGAEQFF
TRBD1	-	TRBV5-6	TRBJ2-1	TGTGCCAGCAGCCCAGGGACAGGCAGGAGGTTCTTC	CASSPGTGRRFF
-	-	TRBV4-3	TRBJ1-3	TGCGCCAGCAGCCAAGATGCCGGACAGTTACAAAACACCATATATTTT	CASSQDAGQLQNTIYF
-	-	TRBV5-1	TRBJ2-5	TGCGCCAGCAGCTTGGGAGACGGGAAAGAGACCCAGTACTTC	CASSLGDGKETQYF
TRBD1	-	TRBV6-6	TRBJ1-4	TGTGCCAGCAGGGGACAGGGTCGGAAACTGTTTTTT	CASRGQGRKLFF
TRBD2	-	TRBV7-2	TRBJ2-2	TGTGCCAGCAGCTTTGTAGCGGGAGATTCCGGGGAGCTGTTTTTT	CASSFVAGDSGELFF
-	-	TRBV7-2	TRBJ2-4	TGTGCCAGCAGCTCCAACCGGGCCATAAACATTCAGTACTTC	CASSSNRAINIQYF
TRBD2	-	TRBV7-8	TRBJ2-1	TGTGCCAGCAGCTACGAGACTAGCGGGAACTCCTACAATGAGCAGTTCTTC	CASSYETSGNSYNEQFF
-	-	TRBV19	TRBJ2-1	TGTGCCAGCAGTAAGGGGGGGGGCATCTACAATGAGCAGTTCTTC	CASSKGGGIYNEQFF
-	-	TRBV5-1	TRBJ2-3	TGCGCCAGCAGCTTCGCGGAGCGCACAGATACGCAGTATTTT	CASSFAERTDTQYF
TRBD2	-	TRBV4-2	TRBJ2-1	TGTGCCAGCAGCCCTCTAAGCGGGAGTAATGAGCAGTTCTTC	CASSPLSGSNEQFF
TRBD1	-	TRBV5-1	TRBJ2-7	TGCGCCAGCAGCTTGGGGACAGGGGCGATCCACGAGCAGTACTTC	CASSLGTGAIHEQYF
-	-	TRBV29-1	TRBJ2-5	TGCAGCGTTGAACCGGGCAGGGGAGAGACCCAGTACTTC	CSVEPGRGETQYF
TRBD1	-	TRBV6-5	TRBJ2-5	TGTGCCAGCAGTTTACAGGGGGCTGGGCAAGAGACCCAGTACTTC	CASSLQGAGQETQYF
TRBD2	-	TRBV11-2	TRBJ2-3	TGTGCCAGCGCTAGCGGGAGCACAGATACGCAGTATTTT	CASASGSTDTQYF
-	-	TRBV27	TRBJ1-4	TGTGCCAGCAGTAACCACCGGACAGAGGTTTTTGAAAAACTGTTTTTT	CASSNHRTEVFEKLFF
-	-	TRBV19	TRBJ2-7	TGTGCCAGTAGTACACGGGACCACTCCTACGAGCAGTACTTC	CASSTRDHSYEQYF
-	-	TRBV5-5	TRBJ1-2	TGTGCCAGCAGCTTGGGACGGAACTATGGCTACACCTTC	CASSLGRNYGYTF